The 22 T cell receptor beta chains below all came from one sample that was sequenced in a study of blood T cell repertoires in COVID-19. Libraries were prepared by immunoSEQ multiplex PCR; TCRdb keeps only in-frame clonotypes and omits some of them. This repertoire shows 310,000 or so clones, about 83% found once; its top ten account for roughly 6.2%. The sample consisted of PBMCs or T cells enriched from blood (not recorded which). The source of these receptors is a woman aged 40 to 50 who had recovered from COVID-19.

The chain has TRBV5-1 and TRBJ2-5; TRBD2 aligns across 9 bases. Unmatched junction bases numbered 6, after V lost 4 bases and J lost 2 bases. Per the germline V gene, CDR1 is SGHRS and CDR2 is YFSETQ. This CDR3 contains 15 residues. CDR3 residues: CASSRLAGTQETQYF. CDR3 coding DNA: TGCGCCAGCAGCCGCCTAGCGGGGACACAAGAGACCCAGTACTTC. Complete variable domain (other parts from reference TRBV5-1 and TRBJ2-5): KAGVTQTPRYLIKTRGQQVTLSCSPISGHRSVSWYQQTPGQGLQFLFEYFSETQRNKGNFPGRFSGRQFSNSRSEMNVSTLELGDSALYLCASSRLAGTQETQYFGPGTRLLVL.

V is TRBV2 and J is TRBJ1-1; 7 bases fit TRBD1. The V and J ends lost 6 bases and 8 bases, in that order; junction bases with no gene match: 9. The CDR3 loop spans 13 amino acids. Germline lookup yields CDR1 SNHLY and CDR2 FYNNEI. CDR3 nucleotide sequence: TGTGCCAGCAGGCTACGCCGGGACAGCGAAGCTTTCTTT. Translation: CASRLRRDSEAFF.

The V gene is TRBV7-4, the J gene TRBJ1-1, with 9 nucleotides matching TRBD1. The CDR3 is made up of 15 amino acids. Trimming removed 4 bases from V and 12 bases from J; junction bases left unmatched: 15. Germline V gives CDR1 SGHVT, CDR2 SQSDAQ. DNA of the CDR3: TGTGCCAGCAGCTCACCCAGAGGACAGGGGAAAAAGACTTTCTTT. It specifies CASSSPRGQGKKTFF.

This clone was detected only once. CDR3 sequence reads: CASGWASGSPPGELFF. CDR3 in DNA: TGTGCTAGTGGTTGGGCTAGCGGGAGTCCCCCCGGGGAGCTGTTTTTT. V and J are TRBV12-5 and TRBJ2-2, with 10 bases matching TRBD2. V gave up 4 bases and J gave up 6 bases; unmatched junction bases: 8. This CDR3 comprises 16 residues. Germline V gene sequence: CDR1 LGHNT, CDR2 FRNRAP.

V is TRBV12-3 or TRBV12-4 and J is TRBJ2-7, with 11 bases identical to TRBD1. After removal of 3 bases from V and 7 bases from J, the junction contained 2 bases not matched to a gene. The CDR3 has 13 amino acids. CDR3 coding DNA: TGTGCCAGCAGTTTGGGACAGGGGGGGGAGCAGTACTTC. This sequence encodes CASSLGQGGEQYF.

The chain uses TRBV30 and TRBJ2-5; 9 positions agree with TRBD1. This CDR3 is built from 17 residues. The junction had 10 bases not matched to a gene; V was cut back by 0 bases and J by 2 bases. CDR1 is GTSNPN and CDR2 is SVGIG in the germline V gene (reference sequence). The CDR3 loop is CAWSVTWATGGQETQYF. DNA for the CDR3: TGTGCCTGGAGTGTCACGTGGGCGACAGGGGGTCAAGAGACCCAGTACTTC.

The CDR3 bases are TGTGCCAGCAGCAACAGGGGATGGGACACTGAAGCTTTCTTT. Amino acids: CASSNRGWDTEAFF. The V call is TRBV28, the J call TRBJ1-1; 7 bases fit TRBD1. The germline gives CDR1 MDHEN, CDR2 SYDVKM. The CDR3 has 14 amino acids. V was pared by 6 bases and J by 3 bases, with 7 bases of the junction left unmatched.

V usage is TRBV9 and J usage is TRBJ2-1; 14 nucleotides align to TRBD2. J lost 2 bases, V lost 4 bases, and 14 bases had no gene match. Germline V gives CDR1 SGDLS, CDR2 YYNGEE. This CDR3 spans 20 amino acids. The CDR3 here is CASSPRGGLAGEVTYNEQFF. The CDR3 region has the DNA TGTGCCAGCAGCCCTCGGGGGGGACTAGCGGGAGAGGTGACCTACAATGAGCAGTTCTTC.

This clone was found once. The chain has TRBV5-1 and TRBJ2-1, with 9 nucleotides matching TRBD2. The CDR3 loop spans 15 amino acids. V shed 0 bases, J shed 6 bases, and the junction held 4 bases outside the gene matches. The germline gives CDR1 SGHRS, CDR2 YFSETQ. The CDR3 loop reads CASSLVSGSGNEQFF. CDR3 nucleotides: TGCGCCAGCAGCTTGGTTAGCGGGAGCGGCAATGAGCAGTTCTTC.

Only one count was recorded for this clone. The CDR3, as DNA: TGCGCCAGCACCCCCCTTGCGCGTGCGGAGACCCAGTACTTC. It encodes CASTPLARAETQYF. The chain recombines TRBV5-1 with TRBJ2-5; D gene ambiguous. V gave up 6 bases and J gave up 5 bases, with 17 bases separating them. The CDR3 totals 14 residues. Germline V lookup: CDR1 SGHRS, CDR2 YFSETQ.

The V call is TRBV19, the J call TRBJ2-7, with 8 bases identical to TRBD1. The V gene's germline CDR1 is LNHDA and CDR2 SQIVND (reference sequence). V lost 3 bases, J lost 2 bases, and 6 bases stayed unmatched. CDR3 length: 15 residues. CDR3 sequence reads: CASSIVGQGTYEQYF. The CDR3 DNA reads TGTGCCAGTAGTATCGTCGGACAGGGCACCTACGAGCAGTACTTC.

The chain joins TRBV28 to TRBJ1-3; D is ambiguous. V was shortened by 6 bases and J by 0 bases, with 12 bases between the two germline ends. This CDR3 has 15 amino acids. CDR1 and CDR2 (germline): MDHEN, SYDVKM. The CDR3 coding sequence is TGTGCCAGCAGCCGTCGTCTATTCTCTGGAAACACCATATATTTT. Translated: CASSRRLFSGNTIYF. Looking up the rest from reference TRBV28 and TRBJ1-3 gives the full variable domain: DVKVTQSSRYLVKRTGEKVFLECVQDMDHENMFWYRQDPGLGLRLIYFSYDVKMKEKGDIPEGYSVSREKKERFSLILESASTNQTSMYLCASSRRLFSGNTIYFGEGSWLTVV.

With respect to this clone: An end of the junction does not agree with germline; a read error may underlie this. The rearrangement uses TRBV3-1 (or the pseudogene TRBV3-2) and TRBJ2-3; TRBD2 matches at 10 bases. CDR3 length: 12 residues. Germline V gives CDR1 LGHDT, CDR2 YNNKEL (reference sequence). DNA for the CDR3: TGTGCCAGCACGGAGCGGGAGGGCCCTTCCCCTTTT. Translating gives CASTEREGPSPF.

J is TRBJ2-7 and V is TRBV19; TRBD2 aligns across 11 bases. The CDR3 has 15 amino acids. CDR1 and CDR2 from the germline V gene are LNHDA and SQIVND (reference sequence). V lost 5 bases to trimming and J lost 3 bases; unmatched junction nucleotides: 6. CDR3 nucleotides: TGTGCCAGTAGTGTTTCTAGCGGGGGGATCTACGAGCAGTACTTC. Protein sequence: CASSVSSGGIYEQYF.

For this clone: Additional DNA sequences in this sample encode the identical CDR3. This CDR3 reads CASSRTSGTYNEQFF. The CDR3 DNA reads as TGTGCCAGCAGTAGGACTAGCGGGACCTACAATGAGCAGTTCTTC. This chain uses TRBV6-5 with TRBJ2-1; 12 bases are a match to TRBD2. Germline CDR1 is MNHEY and CDR2 is SVGAGI. Trimming took 5 bases from V and 2 from J; bases not matched to a gene: 1. CDR3 size: 15 residues.

The chain links TRBV2 to TRBJ1-5; D remains ambiguous. Germline assignment: CDR1 SNHLY and CDR2 FYNNEI. V was cut by 2 bases and J by 2 bases, with 10 bases left in between. The CDR3 has 15 amino acids. The CDR3 region is CASSEQDLGNQPQHF. In DNA form, the CDR3 reads TGTGCCAGCAGTGAACAGGATCTTGGCAATCAGCCCCAGCATTTT.

This chain joins TRBV20-1 and TRBJ1-1; possibly TRBD1 for D (5 bases). V shed 6 bases and J shed 7 bases, with 12 bases lying between them. CDR3 length: 11 residues. Germline V gene data show CDR1 as DFQATT and CDR2 as SNEGSKA (reference sequence). The CDR3 loop reads CSAGQGREAFF. DNA for the CDR3: TGCAGTGCAGGTCAGGGTCGTGAAGCTTTCTTT.

The V gene is TRBV18, the J gene TRBJ2-5; D is possibly TRBD1 (6 bases). Trimming stripped 2 bases from V and 3 bases from J, with 10 bases between. This CDR3 has 14 residues. From germline, CDR1 is KGHSH and CDR2 LQKENI. In DNA form, the CDR3 reads TGTGCCAGCTCACCAAGCCGGACAGAAGAGACCCAGTACTTC. Protein sequence: CASSPSRTEETQYF.

J is TRBJ2-7 and V is TRBV6-2 or TRBV6-3, with TRBD1 matching over 9 bases. The junction had 6 bases not matched to a gene; V was cut back by 1 base and J by 5 bases. Germline CDR1 reads MNHEY; CDR2 reads SVGEGT. The CDR3 is made up of 15 amino acids. Here the CDR3 reads CASSYYRTGVNEQYF. CDR3 sequence (DNA): TGTGCCAGCAGTTACTACCGGACAGGGGTGAACGAGCAGTACTTC.

The rearrangement uses TRBV6-8 and TRBJ1-6; TRBD1 matches 7 bases. The CDR3 contains 16 residues. Per germline, CDR1 MNHGY and CDR2 SAAAGT. J was trimmed by 2 bases and V by 5 bases; bases with no gene match: 6. Here the CDR3 reads CASSKRQGAYNSPLHF. The DNA for the CDR3 is TGTGCCAGCAGTAAGAGACAGGGTGCCTATAATTCACCCCTCCACTTT.

The rearrangement joins TRBV5-1 to TRBJ2-7, with TRBD1 matching over 8 bases. The length of the CDR3 is 13 residues. The germline gives CDR1 SGHRS, CDR2 YFSETQ. V lost 7 bases and J lost 4; bases outside the gene matches: 7. In DNA, the CDR3 is TGCGCCAGCGGAGCCACAGGGGGGTACGAGCAGTACTTC. It encodes CASGATGGYEQYF.

The V and J genes are TRBV5-1 and TRBJ2-1; tentatively, D is TRBD1 (6 bases). The CDR3 spans 17 residues. From germline, CDR1 is SGHRS and CDR2 YFSETQ. The germline V and J ends were trimmed by 0 bases and 0 bases, with 13 bases remaining between them. The CDR3 bases are TGCGCCAGCAGCTTGGCAACGGGACAACACTCCTACAATGAGCAGTTCTTC. Translation gives CASSLATGQHSYNEQFF.